This entry lists 24 T cell receptor beta chains sequenced from one sample in a study of blood T cell repertoires in COVID-19. Assay used: immunoSEQ multiplex PCR; TCRdb lists only in-frame clones, some missing. The sample has 150,000 to 200,000 clones; 85% to 90% are singletons. The sample consisted of PBMCs or T cells enriched from blood (not recorded which). The receptors shown here come from a woman aged 40 to 50 with acute COVID-19.

The chain carries TRBV5-1 and TRBJ1-4; TRBD1 is a possible D gene (6 bases). The CDR3 has 16 residues. V lost 0 bases and J lost 4, with 13 bases in between. CDR1 is SGHRS and CDR2 is YFSETQ in the germline V gene. The CDR3 loop is CASSLVPGQNNEKLFF. The CDR3 bases are TGCGCCAGCAGCTTGGTCCCGGGACAAAATAATGAAAAACTGTTTTTT.

V gene TRBV6-5 combines with J gene TRBJ1-2; the match to TRBD1 covers 7 bases. Trimming cost V 2 bases and J 3 bases; bases outside gene matches: 9. This CDR3 region has 16 residues. Germline V gives CDR1 MNHEY, CDR2 SVGAGI. The CDR3: CASSYDTTGVYYGYTF. The CDR3, as DNA: TGTGCCAGCAGTTACGACACCACAGGGGTTTACTATGGCTACACCTTC.

This clone was detected once. The V and J genes are TRBV7-8 and TRBJ2-7, with D perhaps matching TRBD1 (5 bases). CDR1 is SGHVS, CDR2 FQNEAQ, per germline. V was clipped by 7 bases and J by 7 bases, with 26 bases between them. This CDR3 spans 16 amino acids. CDR3: CASNLDPSGSFREQYF. Written as DNA, the CDR3 is TGTGCCAGCAATTTGGACCCGTCAGGGTCATTTCGGGAGCAGTACTTC.

The V and J genes are TRBV29-1 and TRBJ1-1, with TRBD1 identical over 7 bases. This CDR3 is 12 amino acids long. CDR1 and CDR2 (germline): SQVTM, ANQGSEA. Losses at the gene ends were 0 bases for V and 6 bases for J; bases not matched to a gene: 1. The DNA for the CDR3 is TGCAGCGTTGAAGATGACAGGGCTGAAGCTTTCTTT. It codes for CSVEDDRAEAFF.

The chain uses TRBV7-9 and TRBJ2-7, with D maybe TRBD2 (5 bases). The CDR3 spans 15 residues. V was clipped by 1 base and J by 0 bases, with 10 bases between them. Germline loops: CDR1 SEHNR, CDR2 FQNEAQ (reference sequence). DNA for the CDR3: TGTGCCAGCAGCTTAGTGAGCGGATTCTCCTACGAGCAGTACTTC. This gives the protein CASSLVSGFSYEQYF.

This chain uses TRBV7-3 with TRBJ2-1, with TRBD2 matching over 12 bases. This CDR3 has 17 residues. V dropped 5 bases and J dropped 4; count of bases not matched to a gene: 9. The V gene's germline CDR1 is SGHTA and CDR2 FQGTGA. As DNA, the CDR3 is TGTGCCAGCAGCCCCCAAATACTAGCGGGAGGATACAATGAGCAGTTCTTC. Protein: CASSPQILAGGYNEQFF.

V usage is TRBV19 and J usage is TRBJ2-7, with a weak D call TRBD2 (6 bases). This CDR3 is 13 amino acids long. V lost 3 bases, J lost 5 bases, and 11 bases lay in between. CDR1 is LNHDA and CDR2 is SQIVND in the germline V gene (reference sequence). The CDR3 loop is CASSILGGDEQYF. Here the CDR3 DNA reads TGTGCCAGTAGTATCCTTGGAGGGGACGAGCAGTACTTC.

The chain employs TRBV27 and TRBJ2-6, with TRBD1 matching over 7 bases. Germline CDR1 is MNHEY and CDR2 is SMNVEV (reference sequence). V shed 0 bases, J shed 0 bases, and the junction held 11 bases outside the gene matches. This CDR3 spans 20 amino acids. The CDR3 bases are TGTGCCAGCAGTTTATCGCGACCGAATACAGGGGACTCTGGGGCCAACGTCCTGACTTTC. It codes for CASSLSRPNTGDSGANVLTF.

The rearrangement uses TRBV18 and TRBJ1-3; tentative D call: TRBD1 (5 bases). The V gene's germline CDR1 is KGHSH and CDR2 LQKENI. Trimming removed 5 bases at V and 0 bases at J, with 17 bases between. This CDR3 region has 17 residues. The CDR3 here is CASSFQGSSNSGNTIYF. In DNA form, the CDR3 reads TGTGCCAGCTCATTCCAGGGTTCGAGTAACTCTGGAAACACCATATATTTT.

The V call is TRBV13, the J call TRBJ2-7; D unclear. The V and J ends lost 2 bases and 2 bases respectively, with 7 bases between them. CDR3 size: 13 residues. Germline V CDR1 and CDR2: PRHDT, FYEKMQ (reference sequence). CDR3 amino acids: CASSLTDTYEQYF. Written as DNA, the CDR3 is TGTGCCAGCAGCTTAACAGATACCTACGAGCAGTACTTC.

V is TRBV21-1 and J is TRBJ1-5; TRBD1, as called in the table, went unchecked against the DNA. TRBV21-1 is marked as a pseudogene. This CDR3 has 15 amino acids. CDR3 coding DNA: TGTGCCAGCAGCAAAGAGAGGGACAGGAGTCAGCCCCAGCATTTT. Its protein product is CASSKERDRSQPQHF.

This chain links TRBV10-3 with TRBJ2-1; 10 bases are shared with TRBD2. CDR3 length: 15 residues. The V segment lost 4 bases and the J segment 5 bases; nucleotides outside the gene matches: 5. Per the germline V gene, CDR1 is ENHRY and CDR2 is SYGVKD. Here the CDR3 reads CAISGVAGGNNEQFF. For the CDR3, the DNA is TGTGCCATCAGTGGGGTAGCGGGGGGTAACAATGAGCAGTTCTTC.

The chain links TRBV15 to TRBJ1-4; 7 bases line up with TRBD1. From germline, CDR1 is LNHNV and CDR2 YYDKDF (reference sequence). Germline trimming cut 3 bases from V and 4 bases from J; bases unmatched to any gene: 5. The CDR3 loop spans 15 amino acids. CDR3 nucleotide sequence: TGTGCCACCAGCAGGGACACAGGGGTTAATGAAAAACTGTTTTTT. Translated: CATSRDTGVNEKLFF.

J is TRBJ2-5 and V is TRBV5-1; 8 bases are a match to TRBD2. Losses at the gene ends were 4 bases for V and 0 bases for J; bases not matched to a gene: 5. The length of the CDR3 is 15 residues. Germline CDR1 reads SGHRS; CDR2 reads YFSETQ. CDR3 bases: TGCGCCAGCAGCCCCCCGCGGGGGGACCAAGAGACCCAGTACTTC. Amino acid sequence: CASSPPRGDQETQYF.

This chain joins TRBV7-8 and TRBJ1-1; possibly TRBD1 for D (5 bases). CDR1 and CDR2 (germline): SGHVS, FQNEAQ. The CDR3 sequence is 17 residues long. V was pared by 5 bases and J by 1 base, with 20 bases between. The CDR3 DNA follows: TGTGCCAGCAGCACAAGGGAGGGCAGGGCCGGGAACACTGAAGCTTTCTTT. This encodes CASSTREGRAGNTEAFF. The full variable domain, its missing parts supplied by reference TRBV7-8 and TRBJ1-1, is GAGVSQSPRYKVAKRGQDVALRCDPISGHVSLFWYQQALGQGPEFLTYFQNEAQLDKSGLPSDRFFAERPEGSVSTLKIQRTQQEDSAVYLCASSTREGRAGNTEAFFGQGTRLTVV.

This chain joins TRBV9 and TRBJ1-2, with D uncertain. With 0 bases removed from V and 11 bases from J, the gap between germline ends came to 14 bases. Germline V lookup: CDR1 SGDLS, CDR2 YYNGEE. The CDR3 is 13 amino acids. CDR3 DNA sequence: TGTGCCAGCAGCGTAGAGACCCGGTCAGGATACACCTTC. Amino acids: CASSVETRSGYTF. The full variable domain, its missing parts supplied by reference TRBV9 and TRBJ1-2, is DSGVTQTPKHLITATGQRVTLRCSPRSGDLSVYWYQQSLDQGLQFLIQYYNGEERAKGNILERFSAQQFPDLHSELNLSSLELGDSALYFCASSVETRSGYTFGSGTRLTVV.

This rearrangement joins TRBV4-3 to TRBJ2-1; D might be TRBD2 (5 bases). CDR3 length: 18 residues. Germline V gives CDR1 LGHNA, CDR2 YSLEER. Between the trimmed V and J ends, which lost 0 bases and 4 bases, there was a span of 19 bases. Here the CDR3 DNA reads TGCGCCAGCAGCCAAGATCATGCGGGCAGCTATTTTTACAATGAGCAGTTCTTC. This sequence encodes CASSQDHAGSYFYNEQFF.

This clone was recorded only once. The chain combines TRBV5-5 with TRBJ2-5, with D perhaps TRBD2 (6 bases). Trimming cost V 1 base and J 5 bases, with 15 bases left between them. The CDR3 loop spans 15 amino acids. Germline V gene sequence: CDR1 SGHKS, CDR2 YYEKEE (reference sequence). CDR3 in DNA: TGTGCCAGCAGCTTGCTGGCGGGATCTTGGGAGACCCAGTACTTC. It yields the protein CASSLLAGSWETQYF.

This clone was seen more than once but under ten times. CDR3 DNA sequence: TGTGCCAGCAGCTTAGGGGGAGGGTGGTCCTACGAGCAGTACTTC. This sequence encodes CASSLGGGWSYEQYF. The chain combines TRBV7-8 with TRBJ2-7, with TRBD2 identical over 7 bases. Per germline, CDR1 SGHVS and CDR2 FQNEAQ. Trimming at V came to 1 base and at J to 1 base, leaving 4 bases not matched to a gene. The CDR3 totals 15 residues.

The rearrangement uses TRBV7-8 and TRBJ2-3; tentatively, D is TRBD2 (5 bases). The CDR3 spans 14 residues. CDR1 SGHVS and CDR2 FQNEAQ come from the germline V gene. Trimming pared 6 bases from V and 4 bases from J, leaving 14 bases between. CDR3 sequence (DNA): TGTGCCAGCAGTATAGGGCTAGCTGCAGATACGCAGTATTTT. Amino acid sequence: CASSIGLAADTQYF.

The chain recombines TRBV7-2 with TRBJ2-5; TRBD2 matches at 9 bases. The CDR3 sequence is 16 residues long. CDR1 is SGHTA and CDR2 is FQGNSA in the germline V gene. V gave up 0 bases and J gave up 7 bases; unmatched junction bases: 9. CDR3 sequence: CASSLASSGVMVTQYF. In nucleotides, the CDR3 is TGTGCCAGCAGCTTAGCTTCTAGCGGGGTAATGGTGACCCAGTACTTC.

The rearrangement uses TRBV7-2 and TRBJ2-1; D is undetermined. This CDR3 has 13 amino acids. Trimming pared 3 bases from V and 5 bases from J, leaving 8 bases between. Per the germline V gene, CDR1 is SGHTA and CDR2 is FQGNSA. CDR3 nucleotide sequence: TGTGCCAGCAGCTTTTATATCCACAATGAGCAGTTCTTC. Its protein is CASSFYIHNEQFF.

The rearrangement joins TRBV27 to TRBJ1-1; D gene ambiguous. The CDR3 consists of 14 residues. V lost 2 bases and J lost 0, with 7 bases in between. Germline V lookup: CDR1 MNHEY, CDR2 SMNVEV (reference sequence). This chain's CDR3 is CASSLNTMNTEAFF. The CDR3 DNA is TGTGCCAGCAGTTTAAATACTATGAACACTGAAGCTTTCTTT.

This clone has a handful of counts. The rearrangement links TRBV5-1 to TRBJ1-4; the D gene is possibly TRBD1 (6 bases). Deletions cut 4 bases from V and 7 bases from J, with 20 bases between. Looked up from germline, CDR1 is SGHRS and CDR2 is YFSETQ. The CDR3 runs 16 residues. The CDR3 nucleotides read TGCGCCAGCAGCCCTGGGACACTTCGACGGAGTGAAAAACTGTTTTTT. Encoded protein: CASSPGTLRRSEKLFF.